The sequence of this TCR beta chain was determined in a study of identical twins. TCRdb redid the calling of the 5' RACE reads with MiXCR, one entry per CDR3 protein. The repertoire holds around 250,000 distinct CDR3 sequences, with 12% as singletons. Germline CDR1 DFQATT, CDR2 SNEGSKA (reference sequence). There are 15 residues in the CDR3. Trimming removed 0 bases from V and 3 bases from J, with 13 bases in between. In addition, the sample was reused for a study of yellow fever vaccine responses in identical twins.

This receptor was taken from a woman younger than 35 in good health. The sample comprised memory (CD45RO+) T cells sorted from blood. This chain links TRBV20-1 with TRBJ2-3; D unclear. The CDR3 DNA follows: TGCAGTGCTAGAGAGGTGATTGTAGGAACAGATACGCAGTATTTT. As protein: CSAREVIVGTDTQYF.